The source of this T cell receptor beta chain is a study of blood T cell repertoires in COVID-19. In the study overall: COVID-19 samples from acute and convalescent phases originated in the United States, Italy and Spain. Nucleic acid was either cDNA or gDNA, and it came from T cells, B-cell-depleted T cells, or PBMCs.

The germline V gene encodes CDR1 SGHNT and CDR2 YYREEE (reference sequence). The CDR3 sequence is 15 residues long. Germline trimming cut 2 bases from V and 0 bases from J; bases unmatched to any gene: 2. There are a few counts of this clone. Authors' methods: Cell counts per sample came from amplifying reference gene primers. Repertoires were generated with immunoSEQ multiplex PCR, while TCRdb's copy carries only in-frame clones and drops some. V, J and clone size reflect that table, while D and trimming were determined from the DNA. The data hold tens of thousands of clones, with roughly nine tenths observed a single time.

The chain combines TRBV5-4 with TRBJ2-1; 7 bases agree with TRBD2. Sequencing was performed on peripheral blood. The clonotype comes from a woman in her forties or fifties with active COVID-19. CDR3 sequence reads: CASSLPGGSYNEQFF. The CDR3 region has the DNA TGTGCCAGCAGCTTACCGGGAGGCTCCTACAATGAGCAGTTCTTC.